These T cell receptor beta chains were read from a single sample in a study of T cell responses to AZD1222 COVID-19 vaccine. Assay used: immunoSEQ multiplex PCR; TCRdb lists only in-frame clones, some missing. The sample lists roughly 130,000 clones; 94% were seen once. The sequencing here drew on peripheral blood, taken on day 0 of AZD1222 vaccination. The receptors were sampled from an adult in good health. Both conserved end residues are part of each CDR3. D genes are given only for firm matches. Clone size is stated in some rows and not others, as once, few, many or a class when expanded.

CDR3nt: TGTGCCAGCAGTTACTCGACAGGGGCCTCCTACGAGCAGTACTTC; CDR3aa: CASSYSTGASYEQYF; j_gene: TRBJ2-7; abundance: .; len: 15; d_gene: TRBD1; v_gene: TRBV6-5
CDR3nt: TGTGCCAGCAAATCCGATAGGGGGGTTCGTATCTACAATGAGCAGTTCTTC; CDR3aa: CASKSDRGVRIYNEQFF; j_gene: TRBJ2-1; abundance: once; len: 17; d_gene: .; v_gene: TRBV2
CDR3nt: TGTGCCAGCAGCTCCCGACAGGGGGTAAACACTGAAGCTTTCTTT; CDR3aa: CASSSRQGVNTEAFF; j_gene: TRBJ1-1; abundance: .; len: 15; d_gene: TRBD1; v_gene: TRBV11-2
CDR3nt: TGTGCCAGTAGCGGACAGATCCAAGAGACCCAGTACTTC; CDR3aa: CASSGQIQETQYF; j_gene: TRBJ2-5; abundance: once; len: 13; d_gene: .; v_gene: TRBV19
CDR3nt: TGTGCCAGTAGTGCCGGGCCTCGGAGGGATGGCTACACCTTC; CDR3aa: CASSAGPRRDGYTF; j_gene: TRBJ1-2; abundance: .; len: 14; d_gene: .; v_gene: TRBV19
CDR3nt: TGTGCCAGCAGTGAAGAACTAGCGGGGGGAATCGAGCAGTACTTC; CDR3aa: CASSEELAGGIEQYF; j_gene: TRBJ2-7; abundance: .; len: 15; d_gene: TRBD2; v_gene: TRBV2
CDR3nt: TGTGCCAGCAGCCAACCCCGACAGCCCAACTATGGCTACACCTTC; CDR3aa: CASSQPRQPNYGYTF; j_gene: TRBJ1-2; abundance: .; len: 15; d_gene: .; v_gene: TRBV3-1/TRBV3-2
CDR3nt: TGTGCCAGTACCCCCCGGGGGGGGAACACTGAAGCTTTCTTT; CDR3aa: CASTPRGGNTEAFF; j_gene: TRBJ1-1; abundance: .; len: 14; d_gene: .; v_gene: TRBV19
CDR3nt: TGTGCCTGGAGCGGGACTAGCGGATTCACCGGGGAGCTGTTTTTT; CDR3aa: CAWSGTSGFTGELFF; j_gene: TRBJ2-2; abundance: .; len: 15; d_gene: TRBD2; v_gene: TRBV30
CDR3nt: TGCAGCGTTTCCGGGACAGGGTTCAATCAGCCCCAGCATTTT; CDR3aa: CSVSGTGFNQPQHF; j_gene: TRBJ1-5; abundance: once; len: 14; d_gene: TRBD1; v_gene: TRBV29-1
CDR3nt: TGTGCCAGCAGCCAAGAAAGCAGGGGAAGGGAAAAACTGTTTTTT; CDR3aa: CASSQESRGREKLFF; j_gene: TRBJ1-4; abundance: .; len: 15; d_gene: .; v_gene: TRBV3-1/TRBV3-2
CDR3nt: TGTGCCAGCAGTACTCAGACAGGGGTCTATGGCTACACCTTC; CDR3aa: CASSTQTGVYGYTF; j_gene: TRBJ1-2; abundance: .; len: 14; d_gene: TRBD1; v_gene: TRBV6-5
CDR3nt: TGTGCCAGCAGCTCGAGACTAGCGGGTACCGCCCAGTACTTC; CDR3aa: CASSSRLAGTAQYF; j_gene: TRBJ2-5; abundance: few; len: 14; d_gene: TRBD2; v_gene: TRBV2
CDR3nt: TGTGCCGGTTCTGGGGGCGGGAACACTGAAGCTTTCTTT; CDR3aa: CAGSGGGNTEAFF; j_gene: TRBJ1-1; abundance: .; len: 13; d_gene: .; v_gene: TRBV19
CDR3nt: TGTGCCAGCAGTTTAGGTGACACAAGGGCTTTCTTT; CDR3aa: CASSLGDTRAFF; j_gene: TRBJ1-1; abundance: .; len: 12; d_gene: .; v_gene: TRBV27
CDR3nt: TGTGCCAGCAGCAAAGTGGGGCGGGTGGTCGATGAGCAGTTCTTC; CDR3aa: CASSKVGRVVDEQFF; j_gene: TRBJ2-1; abundance: .; len: 15; d_gene: .; v_gene: TRBV9
CDR3nt: TGTGCCAGCAGCCGGCTGGGGGAGGGCGCCTACGAGCAGTACTTC; CDR3aa: CASSRLGEGAYEQYF; j_gene: TRBJ2-7; abundance: .; len: 15; d_gene: TRBD2; v_gene: TRBV6-2/TRBV6-3
CDR3nt: TGTGCCAGCAGCTTAGGCCCCCTTGGTGGGGACAATCAGCCCCAGCATTTT; CDR3aa: CASSLGPLGGDNQPQHF; j_gene: TRBJ1-5; abundance: .; len: 17; d_gene: .; v_gene: TRBV7-9
CDR3nt: TGTGCCAGCAGCTTATTTGTTCGGGGGTGGGGAAATGAGCAGTTCTTC; CDR3aa: CASSLFVRGWGNEQFF; j_gene: TRBJ2-1; abundance: .; len: 16; d_gene: .; v_gene: TRBV7-8
CDR3nt: TGTGCCACCAGCAGAGATCTGGCGGGAGAGTATTGGGAGACCCAGTACTTC; CDR3aa: CATSRDLAGEYWETQYF; j_gene: TRBJ2-5; abundance: .; len: 17; d_gene: TRBD2; v_gene: TRBV15
CDR3nt: TGTGCCAGCTCACCGGGGACTAGCGGGAGCAATGAGCAGTTCTTC; CDR3aa: CASSPGTSGSNEQFF; j_gene: TRBJ2-1; abundance: .; len: 15; d_gene: TRBD2; v_gene: TRBV18
CDR3nt: TGTGCCTGGGGAATTTATAGCAATCAGCCCCAGCATTTT; CDR3aa: CAWGIYSNQPQHF; j_gene: TRBJ1-5; abundance: .; len: 13; d_gene: .; v_gene: TRBV30
CDR3nt: TGTGCCAGCAGCCCAGGTGTGGGGTTTGAGGGGGATGAGCAGTTCTTC; CDR3aa: CASSPGVGFEGDEQFF; j_gene: TRBJ2-1; abundance: .; len: 16; d_gene: .; v_gene: TRBV3-1/TRBV3-2
CDR3nt: TGTGCCAGCAGTCACGGGACTAGCGGGAGATACAATGAGCAGTTCTTC; CDR3aa: CASSHGTSGRYNEQFF; j_gene: TRBJ2-1; abundance: .; len: 16; d_gene: TRBD2; v_gene: TRBV7-3
CDR3nt: TGTGCCAGCTCACCGGGACAGCAGATCTCCTACGAGCAGTACTTC; CDR3aa: CASSPGQQISYEQYF; j_gene: TRBJ2-7; abundance: .; len: 15; d_gene: TRBD1; v_gene: TRBV18
CDR3nt: TGTGCCAGCAGCGCGGGGGAAATCCCTGGAAACACCATATATTTT; CDR3aa: CASSAGEIPGNTIYF; j_gene: TRBJ1-3; abundance: .; len: 15; d_gene: .; v_gene: TRBV9
CDR3nt: TGCGCCAGCAGCGCAGGCAACCTAGCGTTTGAGACCCAGTACTTC; CDR3aa: CASSAGNLAFETQYF; j_gene: TRBJ2-5; abundance: .; len: 15; d_gene: .; v_gene: TRBV5-1
CDR3nt: TGTGCCAGTAAAAAGGACCGGCAGAACTATGGCTACACCTTC; CDR3aa: CASKKDRQNYGYTF; j_gene: TRBJ1-2; abundance: .; len: 14; d_gene: .; v_gene: TRBV19
CDR3nt: TGCGCCAGCAGCCCTGGGCCGGGGGATGGCTACACCTTC; CDR3aa: CASSPGPGDGYTF; j_gene: TRBJ1-2; abundance: .; len: 13; d_gene: .; v_gene: TRBV4-1
CDR3nt: TGTGCCAGCAAGAGGACAGGGCCGGGTCACGAGCAGTACTTC; CDR3aa: CASKRTGPGHEQYF; j_gene: TRBJ2-7; abundance: few; len: 14; d_gene: TRBD1; v_gene: TRBV6-5
CDR3nt: TGTGCCAGCAGCTTAAGGGGGCGCGAAGACGAGCAGTACTTC; CDR3aa: CASSLRGREDEQYF; j_gene: TRBJ2-7; abundance: .; len: 14; d_gene: TRBD1; v_gene: TRBV11-3
CDR3nt: TGTGCCAGCAGCTTCAGGACTAGCACAGATACGCAGTATTTT; CDR3aa: CASSFRTSTDTQYF; j_gene: TRBJ2-3; abundance: .; len: 14; d_gene: .; v_gene: TRBV11-2
CDR3nt: TGTGCCAGCCGAGACAGGGGTAGCTCCTACGAGCAGTACTTC; CDR3aa: CASRDRGSSYEQYF; j_gene: TRBJ2-7; abundance: .; len: 14; d_gene: TRBD1; v_gene: TRBV18
CDR3nt: TGTGCCAGCAGTTTACGGGCGACTCTCTACGAGCAGTACTTC; CDR3aa: CASSLRATLYEQYF; j_gene: TRBJ2-7; abundance: .; len: 14; d_gene: .; v_gene: TRBV28
CDR3nt: TGTGCCAGCAGTTACAACAGAAACTATGGCTACACCTTC; CDR3aa: CASSYNRNYGYTF; j_gene: TRBJ1-2; abundance: few; len: 13; d_gene: .; v_gene: TRBV6-5
CDR3nt: TGCGCCAGCAGGTGGTTGGAGGGATTGAACAATGAGCAGTTCTTC; CDR3aa: CASRWLEGLNNEQFF; j_gene: TRBJ2-1; abundance: .; len: 15; d_gene: .; v_gene: TRBV23-1
CDR3nt: TGTGCCAGCAGTGTTATAGGGGCGGTCGGGGAGCTGTTTTTT; CDR3aa: CASSVIGAVGELFF; j_gene: TRBJ2-2; abundance: .; len: 14; d_gene: .; v_gene: TRBV2
CDR3nt: TGTGCCAGCTCACCAGGATTAGACAAAAACATTCAGTACTTC; CDR3aa: CASSPGLDKNIQYF; j_gene: TRBJ2-4; abundance: .; len: 14; d_gene: .; v_gene: TRBV18
CDR3nt: TGTGCCAGCACCGCGAGTTGGCTAGCGGGAGCGAGGGTCAAAAACATTCAGTACTTC; CDR3aa: CASTASWLAGARVKNIQYF; j_gene: TRBJ2-4; abundance: .; len: 19; d_gene: TRBD2; v_gene: TRBV5-6
CDR3nt: TGCAGTGCTAGTGATTGGCTAGCCGCAGATACGCAGTATTTT; CDR3aa: CSASDWLAADTQYF; j_gene: TRBJ2-3; abundance: .; len: 14; d_gene: .; v_gene: TRBV20-1
CDR3nt: TGTGCCAGCAGTTCTCAGGGGGCGGCGGAAAACACCATATATTTT; CDR3aa: CASSSQGAAENTIYF; j_gene: TRBJ1-3; abundance: .; len: 15; d_gene: TRBD1; v_gene: TRBV28
CDR3nt: TGTGCCAGCAGCTGGGGACTAGCGGGGGCCTACGAGCAGTACTTC; CDR3aa: CASSWGLAGAYEQYF; j_gene: TRBJ2-7; abundance: .; len: 15; d_gene: TRBD2; v_gene: TRBV5-5
CDR3nt: TGTGCCAGCAGAGAACAGGCGAACCCTAACTATGGCTACACCTTC; CDR3aa: CASREQANPNYGYTF; j_gene: TRBJ1-2; abundance: .; len: 15; d_gene: .; v_gene: TRBV6-6
CDR3nt: TGTGCCAGCAGTTACAGGGGGTTGTCGGGAAACACCATATATTTT; CDR3aa: CASSYRGLSGNTIYF; j_gene: TRBJ1-3; abundance: .; len: 15; d_gene: .; v_gene: TRBV6-5
CDR3nt: TGTGCCAGCAGCCCGGGGCGCTTAAGGGTTCAGCCCCAGCATTTT; CDR3aa: CASSPGRLRVQPQHF; j_gene: TRBJ1-5; abundance: .; len: 15; d_gene: .; v_gene: TRBV7-8
CDR3nt: TGTGCCATCAGTATGAACACTGAAGCTTTCTTT; CDR3aa: CAISMNTEAFF; j_gene: TRBJ1-1; abundance: .; len: 11; d_gene: .; v_gene: TRBV10-3
CDR3nt: TGTGCCAGCAGGAGGGAGGGGGTAACCGGGGAGCTGTTTTTT; CDR3aa: CASRREGVTGELFF; j_gene: TRBJ2-2; abundance: .; len: 14; d_gene: .; v_gene: TRBV2
CDR3nt: TGTGCCAGCAGTTTTACTAGCGGGACCTCCTACGAGCAGTACTTC; CDR3aa: CASSFTSGTSYEQYF; j_gene: TRBJ2-7; abundance: .; len: 15; d_gene: TRBD2; v_gene: TRBV6-1
CDR3nt: TGTGCCAGCAGCTCAACAGGACTAGCGGGGAGCTCCTACGAGCAGTACTTC; CDR3aa: CASSSTGLAGSSYEQYF; j_gene: TRBJ2-7; abundance: .; len: 17; d_gene: TRBD2; v_gene: TRBV11-2
CDR3nt: TGTGCCAGCAGCTTGCCCGGGACCTACCCTTCCTACGAGCAGTACTTC; CDR3aa: CASSLPGTYPSYEQYF; j_gene: TRBJ2-7; abundance: .; len: 16; d_gene: .; v_gene: TRBV5-5